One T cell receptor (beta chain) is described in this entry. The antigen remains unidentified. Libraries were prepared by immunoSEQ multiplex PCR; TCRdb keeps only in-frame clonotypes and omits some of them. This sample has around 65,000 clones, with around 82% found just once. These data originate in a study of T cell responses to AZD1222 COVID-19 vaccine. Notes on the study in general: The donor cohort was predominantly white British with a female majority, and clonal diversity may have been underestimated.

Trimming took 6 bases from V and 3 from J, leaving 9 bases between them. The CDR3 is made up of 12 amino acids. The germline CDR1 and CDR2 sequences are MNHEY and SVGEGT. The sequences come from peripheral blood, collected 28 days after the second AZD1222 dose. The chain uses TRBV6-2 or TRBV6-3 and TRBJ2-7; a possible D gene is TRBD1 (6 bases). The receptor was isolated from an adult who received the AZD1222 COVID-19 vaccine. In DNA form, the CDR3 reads TGTGCCAGCAGCATACAGGGCTACGAGCAGTACTTC. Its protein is CASSIQGYEQYF.